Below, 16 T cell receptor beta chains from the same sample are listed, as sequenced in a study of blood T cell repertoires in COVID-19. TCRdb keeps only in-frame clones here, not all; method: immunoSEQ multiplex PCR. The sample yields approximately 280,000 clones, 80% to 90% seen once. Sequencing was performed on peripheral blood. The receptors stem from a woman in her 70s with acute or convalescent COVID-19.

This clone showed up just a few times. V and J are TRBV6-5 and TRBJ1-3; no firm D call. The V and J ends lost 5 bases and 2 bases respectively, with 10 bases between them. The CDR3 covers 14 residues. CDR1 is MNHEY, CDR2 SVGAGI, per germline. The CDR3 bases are TGTGCCAGCAGTCTCGAGGATACTGGAAACACCATATATTTT. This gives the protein CASSLEDTGNTIYF.

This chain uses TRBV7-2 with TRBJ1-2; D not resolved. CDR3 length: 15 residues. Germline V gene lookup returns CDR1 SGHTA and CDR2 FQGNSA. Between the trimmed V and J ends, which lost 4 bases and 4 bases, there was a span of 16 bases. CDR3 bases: TGTGCCAGCAGCTCATGGAACAGCCCCTCCTATGGCTACACCTTC. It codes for CASSSWNSPSYGYTF. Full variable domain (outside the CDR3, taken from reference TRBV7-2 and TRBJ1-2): GAGVSQSPSNKVTEKGKDVELRCDPISGHTALYWYRQSLGQGLEFLIYFQGNSAPDKSGLPSDRFSAERTGGSVSTLTIQRTQQEDSAVYLCASSSWNSPSYGYTFGSGTRLTVV.

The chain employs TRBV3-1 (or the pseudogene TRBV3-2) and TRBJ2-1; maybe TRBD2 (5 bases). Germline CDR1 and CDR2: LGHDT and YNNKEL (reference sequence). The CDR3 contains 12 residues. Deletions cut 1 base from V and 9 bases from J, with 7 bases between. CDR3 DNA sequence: TGTGCCAGCAGCCAAGGACGGGGTGAGCAGTTCTTC. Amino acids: CASSQGRGEQFF.

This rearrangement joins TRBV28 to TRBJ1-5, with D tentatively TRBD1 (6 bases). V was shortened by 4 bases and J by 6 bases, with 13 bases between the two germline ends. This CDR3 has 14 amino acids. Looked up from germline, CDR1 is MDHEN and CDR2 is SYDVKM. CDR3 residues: CASSYPGEGQPQHF. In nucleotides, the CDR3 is TGTGCCAGCAGTTATCCAGGGGAGGGTCAGCCCCAGCATTTT.

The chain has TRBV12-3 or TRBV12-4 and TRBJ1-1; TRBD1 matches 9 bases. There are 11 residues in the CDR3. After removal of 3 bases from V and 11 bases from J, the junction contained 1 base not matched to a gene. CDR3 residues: CASSLDRGAFF. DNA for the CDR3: TGTGCCAGCAGTTTGGACAGGGGCGCTTTCTTT.

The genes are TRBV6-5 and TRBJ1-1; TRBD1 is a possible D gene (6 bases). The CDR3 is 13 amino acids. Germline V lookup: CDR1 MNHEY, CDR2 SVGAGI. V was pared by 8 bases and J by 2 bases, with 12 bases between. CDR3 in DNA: TGTGCCAGCTTTAGGGGGGGCAACACTGAAGCTTTCTTT. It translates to CASFRGGNTEAFF.

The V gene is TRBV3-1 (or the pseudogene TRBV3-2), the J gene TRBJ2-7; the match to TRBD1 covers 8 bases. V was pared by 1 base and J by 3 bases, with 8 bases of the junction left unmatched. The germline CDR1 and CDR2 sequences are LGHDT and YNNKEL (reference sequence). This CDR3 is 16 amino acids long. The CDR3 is CASSQGGGTGGYEQYF. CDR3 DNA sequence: TGTGCCAGCAGCCAAGGAGGGGGGACAGGCGGCTACGAGCAGTACTTC.

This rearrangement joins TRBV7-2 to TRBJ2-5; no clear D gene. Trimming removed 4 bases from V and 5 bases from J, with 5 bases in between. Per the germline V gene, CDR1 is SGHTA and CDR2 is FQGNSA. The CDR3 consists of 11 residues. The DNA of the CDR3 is TGTGCCAGCAGCTCCGGTGAGACCCAGTACTTC. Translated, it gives CASSSGETQYF.

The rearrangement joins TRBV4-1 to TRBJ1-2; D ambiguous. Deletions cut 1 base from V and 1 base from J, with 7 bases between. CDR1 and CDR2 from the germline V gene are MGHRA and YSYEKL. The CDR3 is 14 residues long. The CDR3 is CASSQVSVNYGYTF. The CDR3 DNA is TGCGCCAGCAGCCAAGTCTCCGTTAACTATGGCTACACCTTC.

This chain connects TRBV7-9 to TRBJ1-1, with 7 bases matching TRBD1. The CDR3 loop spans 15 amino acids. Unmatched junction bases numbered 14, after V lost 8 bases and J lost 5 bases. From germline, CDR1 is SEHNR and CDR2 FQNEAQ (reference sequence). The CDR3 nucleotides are TGTGCCAGCCGCTCATCGGACAGGCCCAGAACTGAAGCTTTCTTT. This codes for CASRSSDRPRTEAFF.

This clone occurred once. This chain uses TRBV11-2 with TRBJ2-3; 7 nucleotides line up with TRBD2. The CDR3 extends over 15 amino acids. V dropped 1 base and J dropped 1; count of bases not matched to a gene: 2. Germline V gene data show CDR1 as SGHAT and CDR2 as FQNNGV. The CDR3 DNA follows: TGTGCCAGCAGCTTAGTGGGACTACGCACAGATACGCAGTATTTT. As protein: CASSLVGLRTDTQYF.

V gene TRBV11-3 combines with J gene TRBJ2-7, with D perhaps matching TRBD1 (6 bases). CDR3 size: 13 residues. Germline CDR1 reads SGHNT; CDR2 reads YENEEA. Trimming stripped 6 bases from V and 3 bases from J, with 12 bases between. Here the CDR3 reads CASSMTGSYEQYF. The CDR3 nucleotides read TGTGCCAGCAGTATGACAGGCAGCTACGAGCAGTACTTC. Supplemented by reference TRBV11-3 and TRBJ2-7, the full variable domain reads EAGVVQSPRYKIIEKKQPVAFWCNPISGHNTLYWYLQNLGQGPELLIRYENEEAVDDSQLPKDRFSAERLKGVDSTLKIQPAELGDSAVYLCASSMTGSYEQYFGPGTRLTVT.

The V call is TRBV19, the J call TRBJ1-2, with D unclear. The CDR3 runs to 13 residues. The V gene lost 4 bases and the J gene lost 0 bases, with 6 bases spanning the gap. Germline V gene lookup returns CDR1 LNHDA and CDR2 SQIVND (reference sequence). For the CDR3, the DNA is TGTGCCAGTAGTAATCGCGCTAACTATGGCTACACCTTC. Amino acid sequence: CASSNRANYGYTF.

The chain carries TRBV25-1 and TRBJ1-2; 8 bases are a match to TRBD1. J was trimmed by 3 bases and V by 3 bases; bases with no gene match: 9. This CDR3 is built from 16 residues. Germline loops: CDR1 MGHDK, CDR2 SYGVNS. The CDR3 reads CASSEVAGQEHYGYTF. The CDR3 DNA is TGTGCCAGCAGTGAGGTGGCGGGACAGGAACACTATGGCTACACCTTC.

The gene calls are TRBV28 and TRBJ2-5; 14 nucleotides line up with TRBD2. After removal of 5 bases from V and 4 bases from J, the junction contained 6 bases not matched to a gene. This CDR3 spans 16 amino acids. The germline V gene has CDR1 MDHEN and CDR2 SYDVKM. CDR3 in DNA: TGTGCCAGCAGTCGACTAGCGGGGGGGCCGGGAGAGACCCAGTACTTC. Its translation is CASSRLAGGPGETQYF.

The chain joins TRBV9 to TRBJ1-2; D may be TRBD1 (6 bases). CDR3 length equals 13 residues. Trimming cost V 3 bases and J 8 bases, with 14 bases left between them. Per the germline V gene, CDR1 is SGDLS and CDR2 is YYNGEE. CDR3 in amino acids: CASSGPNRVGYTF. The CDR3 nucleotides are TGTGCCAGCAGCGGACCAAACAGGGTCGGCTACACCTTC.